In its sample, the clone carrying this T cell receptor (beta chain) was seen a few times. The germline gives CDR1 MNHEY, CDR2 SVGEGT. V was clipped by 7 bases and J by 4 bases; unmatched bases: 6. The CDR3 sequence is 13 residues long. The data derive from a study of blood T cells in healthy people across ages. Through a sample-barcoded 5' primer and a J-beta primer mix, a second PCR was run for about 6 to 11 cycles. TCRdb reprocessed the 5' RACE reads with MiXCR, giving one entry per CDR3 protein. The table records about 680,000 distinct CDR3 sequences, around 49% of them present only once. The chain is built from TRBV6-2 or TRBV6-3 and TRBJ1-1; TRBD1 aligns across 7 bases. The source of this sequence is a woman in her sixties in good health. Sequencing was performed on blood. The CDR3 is CASTPDRFTEAFF. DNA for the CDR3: TGTGCCAGCACCCCGGACAGGTTCACTGAAGCTTTCTTT.